Following are 22 T cell receptor beta chains from one sample sequenced in a study of cytomegalovirus exposure and HLA in healthy donors. The primer mix had 60 Vbeta and 13 Jbeta primers. The repertoire was sequenced with immunoSEQ multiplex PCR; TCRdb's copy has only in-frame clones and lacks some. The sample holds around 100,000 clones, 50% to 70% seen once. The sequencing sample was made of PBMCs. The receptors derive from a man in his thirties or forties in good health and CMV-seropositive.

This sequence joins TRBV7-2 and TRBJ1-2, with 7 bases matching TRBD1. V lost 3 bases and J lost 8; bases outside the gene matches: 12. This CDR3 has 15 amino acids. CDR1 and CDR2 (germline): SGHTA, FQGNSA. DNA for the CDR3: TGTGCCAGCAGCTTTATATTAACAGGGGCGGGGGGCTACACCTTC. It is translated as CASSFILTGAGGYTF.

The chain couples TRBV6-5 to TRBJ1-2; no clear D. This CDR3 is built from 12 residues. The germline V and J ends were trimmed by 9 bases and 4 bases, with 12 bases remaining between them. From germline, CDR1 is MNHEY and CDR2 SVGAGI. The CDR3 region is CARNVSGYGYTF. The CDR3 DNA reads TGTGCCAGGAACGTGAGCGGCTATGGCTACACCTTC.

The chain couples TRBV15 to TRBJ1-5; 8 bases line up with TRBD1. Germline values: CDR1 LNHNV, CDR2 YYDKDF (reference sequence). V was clipped by 0 bases and J by 0 bases; unmatched bases: 7. The CDR3 sequence is 18 residues long. CDR3 DNA: TGTGCCACCAGCAGAGAAAGTTCAGGGGGCTATAGCAATCAGCCCCAGCATTTT. It codes for CATSRESSGGYSNQPQHF.

The chain has TRBV11-2 and TRBJ1-4, with D possibly matching TRBD1 (6 bases). In germline, CDR1 is SGHAT, CDR2 FQNNGV. This CDR3 comprises 12 residues. The germline V and J ends were trimmed by 5 bases and 8 bases, with 9 bases remaining between them. Written as DNA, the CDR3 is TGTGCCAGCAGCCCAAGGGGGGAAAAACTGTTTTTT. As protein: CASSPRGEKLFF.

The chain employs TRBV11-3 and TRBJ1-2; possible D gene TRBD1, 5 bases. This CDR3 is 15 amino acids long. The ends were cut back, 1 base at V and 4 bases at J, with 13 bases in the middle. The germline V gene encodes CDR1 SGHNT and CDR2 YENEEA. The CDR3 here is CASSLGQQPPYGYTF. The CDR3 DNA is TGTGCCAGCAGCTTAGGACAGCAGCCCCCCTATGGCTACACCTTC.

J is TRBJ1-2 and V is TRBV2; 7 bases fit TRBD1. Germline loops: CDR1 SNHLY, CDR2 FYNNEI. V lost 8 bases, J lost 4 bases, and 4 bases stayed unmatched. The CDR3 loop spans 12 amino acids. This chain's CDR3 is CASGQERYGYTF. CDR3 nucleotide sequence: TGTGCCAGCGGACAGGAGCGCTATGGCTACACCTTC.

V is TRBV19 and J is TRBJ2-7; TRBD2 matches 13 bases. Looked up from germline, CDR1 is LNHDA and CDR2 is SQIVND (reference sequence). The CDR3 runs 14 residues. J gave up 2 bases and V 5 bases, and 0 bases lay outside the gene matches. The CDR3 region is CASSGLAGAYEQYF. CDR3 DNA sequence: TGTGCCAGTAGTGGACTAGCGGGGGCCTACGAGCAGTACTTC.

The J gene is TRBJ1-2, the V gene TRBV7-9, with D possibly matching TRBD1 (5 bases). Between the trimmed V and J ends, which lost 0 bases and 6 bases, there was a span of 11 bases. The CDR3 is 14 amino acids. Per the germline V gene, CDR1 is SEHNR and CDR2 is FQNEAQ (reference sequence). CDR3 nucleotide sequence: TGTGCCAGCAGCTTAGCGGGTACAGGAAATGGCTACACCTTC. Protein: CASSLAGTGNGYTF.

V usage is TRBV6-5 and J usage is TRBJ1-1, with a weak D call TRBD1 (5 bases). This CDR3 region has 14 residues. Trimming pared 3 bases from V and 6 bases from J, leaving 14 bases between. Per germline, CDR1 MNHEY and CDR2 SVGAGI. The CDR3 reads CASSYGVGGAEAFF. CDR3 in DNA: TGTGCCAGCAGTTATGGGGTCGGAGGGGCTGAAGCTTTCTTT.

The chain links TRBV7-8 to TRBJ2-1; 9 nucleotides line up with TRBD2. V lost 5 bases to trimming and J lost 6 bases; unmatched junction nucleotides: 14. The CDR3 length is 17 residues. CDR1 is SGHVS, CDR2 FQNEAQ, per germline. The CDR3 DNA follows: TGTGCCAGCAGCCAGGGACTAGCCGGGCCTCCGGTCAATGAGCAGTTCTTC. Amino acids: CASSQGLAGPPVNEQFF. Full variable domain (missing parts from reference TRBV7-8 and TRBJ2-1): GAGVSQSPRYKVAKRGQDVALRCDPISGHVSLFWYQQALGQGPEFLTYFQNEAQLDKSGLPSDRFFAERPEGSVSTLKIQRTQQEDSAVYLCASSQGLAGPPVNEQFFGPGTRLTVL.

This clone came up a few times. The rearrangement uses TRBV7-2 and TRBJ1-5; 8 bases align to TRBD1. Looked up from germline, CDR1 is SGHTA and CDR2 is FQGNSA. After removal of 5 bases from V and 5 bases from J, the junction contained 14 bases not matched to a gene. This CDR3 contains 17 residues. Here the CDR3 DNA reads TGTGCCAGCAGCGCATACCTGGACAGGGTCTCCGATCAGCCCCAGCATTTT. It translates to CASSAYLDRVSDQPQHF.

The chain recombines TRBV11-3 with TRBJ2-5, with 9 bases identical to TRBD1. The CDR3 consists of 14 residues. The V gene's germline CDR1 is SGHNT and CDR2 YENEEA. V lost 5 bases, J lost 3 bases, and 4 bases stayed unmatched. CDR3 protein: CASSHWTGEETQYF. The CDR3 region has the DNA TGTGCCAGCAGCCACTGGACAGGGGAAGAGACCCAGTACTTC.

Of note for this clone: Other nucleotide sequences in the sample specify the same CDR3. The chain couples TRBV7-8 to TRBJ1-1; D not resolved. CDR1 is SGHVS, CDR2 FQNEAQ, per germline. This CDR3 has 13 residues. The V end was cut by 1 base, the J end by 1 base, with 4 bases between. The CDR3 DNA reads as TGTGCCAGCAGCTTAGATAGGAACACTGAAGCTTTCTTT. Its translation is CASSLDRNTEAFF.

This chain connects TRBV2 to TRBJ1-5; D is unresolved. CDR3 length equals 13 residues. Germline CDR1 reads SNHLY; CDR2 reads FYNNEI. CDR3 nucleotides: TGTGTCTCAGCATACGACTCGATAATGCCCCAGCATTTT. This translates into CVSAYDSIMPQHF. The full variable domain, its missing parts supplied by reference TRBV2 and TRBJ1-5, is EPEVTQTPSHQVTQMGQEVILRCVPISNHLYFYWYRQILGQKVEFLVSFYNNEISEKSEIFDDQFSVERPDGSNFTLKIRSTKLEDSAMYFCVSAYDSIMPQHFGDGTRLSIL.

In regard to this clone: Relative to the germline gene, one junction end is altered; a read error may explain this. The rearrangement links TRBV11-3 to TRBJ2-7, with D perhaps matching TRBD2 (6 bases). This CDR3 spans 12 amino acids. Germline CDR1 SGHNT, CDR2 YENEEA. The DNA for the CDR3 is TGTGCCAGCACCAACGTAGGGCGGGGCCTACGCTTC. Its protein product is CASTNVGRGLRF.

This clone turned up a few times. The chain carries TRBV9 and TRBJ2-1, with 12 bases that match TRBD2. The CDR3 sequence is 15 residues long. CDR1 is SGDLS, CDR2 YYNGEE, per germline. Germline trimming cut 4 bases from V and 6 bases from J; bases unmatched to any gene: 5. CDR3 sequence reads: CASSLLAGGPNEQFF. In DNA form, the CDR3 reads TGTGCCAGCAGCTTGCTAGCGGGGGGGCCCAATGAGCAGTTCTTC.

V and J are TRBV6-5 and TRBJ2-5, with TRBD2 identical over 9 bases. The trim removed 2 bases at V and 5 bases at J, leaving 6 bases unmatched. Germline V lookup: CDR1 MNHEY, CDR2 SVGAGI. This CDR3 spans 15 amino acids. The CDR3 reads CASSYPGGGAETQYF. For the CDR3, the DNA is TGTGCCAGCAGTTACCCAGGCGGGGGGGCGGAGACCCAGTACTTC.

The gene calls are TRBV5-5 and TRBJ2-3; 8 bases fit TRBD1. V gave up 4 bases and J gave up 4 bases; unmatched junction bases: 5. CDR1 SGHKS and CDR2 YYEKEE come from the germline V gene (reference sequence). The CDR3 loop spans 14 amino acids. Here the CDR3 DNA reads TGTGCCAGCAGCAACCGACAGGGGTCAGATACGCAGTATTTT. Its translation is CASSNRQGSDTQYF.

Comments on this clone: The same CDR3 can be traced to other DNA sequences in this sample. V gene TRBV7-9 combines with J gene TRBJ1-1; D ambiguous. CDR3 length equals 13 residues. Germline loops: CDR1 SEHNR, CDR2 FQNEAQ (reference sequence). The V gene lost 2 bases and the J gene lost 1 base, with 5 bases spanning the gap. CDR3 protein: CASSLTGNTEAFF. The CDR3 DNA reads as TGTGCCAGCAGCTTAACGGGGAACACTGAAGCTTTCTTT.

V gene TRBV5-5 combines with J gene TRBJ1-1; no firm D call. Trimming took 2 bases from V and 3 from J, leaving 8 bases between them. CDR1 is SGHKS, CDR2 YYEKEE, per germline (reference sequence). The CDR3 covers 13 residues. CDR3 nucleotide sequence: TGTGCCAGCAGCTTCCTCGTCGACACTGAAGCTTTCTTT. It encodes CASSFLVDTEAFF.

This clone turned up a few times. Different DNA sequences within this sample yield the same CDR3. The V call is TRBV6-5, the J call TRBJ1-2; 10 bases map to TRBD1. Losses at the gene ends were 6 bases for V and 8 bases for J; bases not matched to a gene: 6. The CDR3 has 13 residues. Per germline, CDR1 MNHEY and CDR2 SVGAGI. The DNA for the CDR3 is TGTGCCAGCAGCCGACAGGGGGCGCCAGGCTACACCTTC. This translates into CASSRQGAPGYTF.

J is TRBJ1-6 and V is TRBV19; 9 bases align to TRBD1. The V gene's germline CDR1 is LNHDA and CDR2 SQIVND (reference sequence). The CDR3 sequence is 15 residues long. V shed 3 bases and J 7 bases; nucleotides not matched to a gene: 4. The CDR3 bases are TGTGCCAGTAGTATTGAAGGACAGGGGAATTCACCCCTCCACTTT. The encoded protein is CASSIEGQGNSPLHF.